A selection of T cell receptor beta chains follows, all from one sample in a study of T cell repertoires in cytomegalovirus infection. For these receptors, no antigen is known. Each CDR3 protein gets one entry after TCRdb re-called the reads with MiXCR. This table has about 830,000 distinct CDR3 sequences, around a third appearing once. The sequencing here drew on cultured CD8+ T cells from PBMCs, taken from culture after CMV antigen stimulation. These receptors all come from a human donor in good health (CMV status not recorded). Some clones in this sample may be carry-over from other donors' samples. Both conserved end residues are part of each CDR3. A D gene is named only where the DNA matches it firmly. Not every row has a clone size; where given, it reads once, few, many or a size class.

d_call: TRBD2; v_call: TRBV12-3/TRBV12-4; cdr3_length: 16; j_call: TRBJ2-5; clone_size: few; cdr3_aa: CASSLTLAGGQETQYF; cdr3_nt: TGTGCCAGCAGTTTAACACTAGCGGGGGGCCAAGAGACCCAGTACTTC
d_call: TRBD1; v_call: TRBV11-2; cdr3_length: 15; j_call: TRBJ2-1; clone_size: many; cdr3_aa: CASSGDRGGYNEQFF; cdr3_nt: TGTGCCAGCAGCGGGGACAGGGGGGGGTACAATGAGCAGTTCTTC
d_call: NA; v_call: TRBV12-3/TRBV12-4; cdr3_length: 13; j_call: TRBJ1-5; clone_size: few; cdr3_aa: CASSLSSPQPQHF; cdr3_nt: TGTGCCAGCAGTTTAAGTTCGCCTCAGCCCCAGCATTTT
d_call: NA; v_call: TRBV5-6; cdr3_length: 12; j_call: TRBJ2-3; clone_size: few; cdr3_aa: CASTRGGRFEYF; cdr3_nt: TGTGCCAGCACCCGAGGGGGTCGTTTCGAGTATTTT
d_call: NA; v_call: TRBV7-9; cdr3_length: 15; j_call: TRBJ2-2; clone_size: many; cdr3_aa: CASSSGTRDTGELFF; cdr3_nt: TGTGCCAGCAGCTCCGGGACCCGGGACACCGGGGAGCTGTTTTTT
d_call: NA; v_call: TRBV7-6; cdr3_length: 17; j_call: TRBJ2-1; clone_size: few; cdr3_aa: CASSLRKTGVSYNEQFF; cdr3_nt: TGTGCCAGCAGCTTAAGAAAAACGGGAGTTTCCTACAATGAGCAGTTCTTC
d_call: NA; v_call: TRBV7-2; cdr3_length: 15; j_call: TRBJ1-1; clone_size: few; cdr3_aa: CASSLSSTGRTEAFF; cdr3_nt: TGTGCCAGCAGCTTAAGTTCAACAGGGAGAACTGAAGCTTTCTTT
d_call: NA; v_call: TRBV23-1; cdr3_length: 14; j_call: TRBJ2-7; clone_size: NA; cdr3_aa: CASSQTPEAYEQYF; cdr3_nt: TGCGCCAGCAGTCAAACCCCGGAGGCCTACGAGCAGTACTTC
d_call: NA; v_call: TRBV10-3; cdr3_length: 13; j_call: TRBJ1-2; clone_size: NA; cdr3_aa: CAISESAAYGYTF; cdr3_nt: TGTGCCATCAGTGAGTCGGCGGCCTATGGCTACACCTTC
d_call: NA; v_call: TRBV7-9; cdr3_length: 9; j_call: TRBJ2-2; clone_size: NA; cdr3_aa: CASSPELFF; cdr3_nt: TGTGCCAGCAGCCCGGAGCTGTTTTTT
d_call: NA; v_call: TRBV28; cdr3_length: 15; j_call: TRBJ1-6; clone_size: few; cdr3_aa: CASSFGLNYNSPLHF; cdr3_nt: TGTGCCAGCAGTTTCGGCCTCAACTATAATTCACCCCTCCACTTT
d_call: TRBD1; v_call: TRBV7-9; cdr3_length: 13; j_call: TRBJ1-2; clone_size: few; cdr3_aa: CASSLVDREGYTF; cdr3_nt: TGTGCCAGCAGCTTAGTGGACAGGGAAGGCTACACCTTC
d_call: NA; v_call: TRBV15; cdr3_length: 18; j_call: TRBJ1-3; clone_size: many; cdr3_aa: CATSQRRGPVSWSNTIYF; cdr3_nt: TGTGCCACCAGCCAAAGACGGGGGCCGGTCTCCTGGTCGAACACCATATATTTT
d_call: NA; v_call: TRBV28; cdr3_length: 16; j_call: TRBJ1-3; clone_size: few; cdr3_aa: CASGVAPWRSGNTIYF; cdr3_nt: TGTGCCAGCGGAGTTGCGCCGTGGAGGTCTGGAAACACCATATATTTT
d_call: TRBD2; v_call: TRBV19; cdr3_length: 15; j_call: TRBJ2-1; clone_size: NA; cdr3_aa: CASSIFSGGPNEQFF; cdr3_nt: TGTGCCAGTAGTATTTTTAGCGGGGGGCCCAATGAGCAGTTCTTC
d_call: TRBD2; v_call: TRBV7-6; cdr3_length: 17; j_call: TRBJ2-3; clone_size: few; cdr3_aa: CASSLEGLAAVRNTQYF; cdr3_nt: TGTGCCAGCAGCTTAGAGGGGCTAGCGGCGGTCCGTAATACGCAGTATTTT
d_call: NA; v_call: TRBV12-3/TRBV12-4; cdr3_length: 13; j_call: TRBJ2-3; clone_size: many; cdr3_aa: CASSSLLTDTQYF; cdr3_nt: TGTGCCAGCAGTTCCCTGCTCACAGATACGCAGTATTTT
d_call: NA; v_call: TRBV27; cdr3_length: 13; j_call: TRBJ1-1; clone_size: NA; cdr3_aa: CASSSDSYTEAFF; cdr3_nt: TGTGCCAGCAGTTCGGACAGTTACACTGAAGCTTTCTTT
d_call: TRBD2; v_call: TRBV7-6; cdr3_length: 18; j_call: TRBJ2-2; clone_size: many; cdr3_aa: CASSLTLSGGAITGELFF; cdr3_nt: TGTGCCAGCAGCTTAACCCTTAGCGGGGGGGCTATCACCGGGGAGCTGTTTTTT
d_call: NA; v_call: TRBV5-5; cdr3_length: 15; j_call: TRBJ1-5; clone_size: few; cdr3_aa: CASSLSDRVHQPQHF; cdr3_nt: TGTGCCAGCAGCTTGAGTGACCGGGTCCATCAGCCCCAGCATTTT
d_call: NA; v_call: TRBV7-9; cdr3_length: 15; j_call: TRBJ2-1; clone_size: few; cdr3_aa: CALLLGEGSYNEQFF; cdr3_nt: TGTGCCTTACTCCTGGGAGAGGGGTCCTACAATGAGCAGTTCTTC
d_call: NA; v_call: TRBV27; cdr3_length: 15; j_call: TRBJ2-7; clone_size: NA; cdr3_aa: CASSLSVGIPYEQYF; cdr3_nt: TGTGCCAGCAGTTTATCGGTCGGGATTCCCTACGAGCAGTACTTC
d_call: TRBD1; v_call: TRBV6-2/TRBV6-3; cdr3_length: 13; j_call: TRBJ2-1; clone_size: NA; cdr3_aa: CAIRDRALNEQFF; cdr3_nt: TGTGCCATCCGGGACAGGGCTCTCAATGAGCAGTTCTTC
d_call: NA; v_call: TRBV7-6; cdr3_length: 13; j_call: TRBJ1-2; clone_size: NA; cdr3_aa: CASSRPTPYGYTF; cdr3_nt: TGTGCCAGCAGCCGCCCCACCCCCTATGGCTACACCTTC
d_call: TRBD1; v_call: TRBV27; cdr3_length: 17; j_call: TRBJ1-2; clone_size: NA; cdr3_aa: CASSSDRTGGNNYFYTF; cdr3_nt: TGTGCCAGCAGTTCCGACCGGACAGGGGGCAATAACTATTTCTACACCTTC
d_call: NA; v_call: TRBV20-1; cdr3_length: 16; j_call: TRBJ2-1; clone_size: NA; cdr3_aa: CSARGAAFNSYNEQFF; cdr3_nt: TGCAGTGCTAGAGGGGCAGCTTTTAACTCCTACAATGAGCAGTTCTTC
d_call: NA; v_call: TRBV19; cdr3_length: 15; j_call: TRBJ2-3; clone_size: NA; cdr3_aa: CASSPGGPSTDTQYF; cdr3_nt: TGTGCCAGTAGCCCAGGGGGGCCTAGCACAGATACGCAGTATTTT
d_call: TRBD1; v_call: TRBV6-1; cdr3_length: 14; j_call: TRBJ1-1; clone_size: NA; cdr3_aa: CASSDRTGITEAFF; cdr3_nt: TGTGCCAGCAGTGATCGGACAGGGATCACTGAAGCTTTCTTT
d_call: TRBD1; v_call: TRBV7-2; cdr3_length: 16; j_call: TRBJ2-7; clone_size: many; cdr3_aa: CASSTPVAGGDYEQYF; cdr3_nt: TGTGCCAGCAGCACCCCAGTGGCAGGGGGCGATTACGAGCAGTACTTC
d_call: NA; v_call: TRBV27; cdr3_length: 15; j_call: TRBJ2-7; clone_size: few; cdr3_aa: CASSRPRDTPYEQYF; cdr3_nt: TGTGCCAGCAGTCGCCCCCGGGACACCCCCTACGAGCAGTACTTC
d_call: NA; v_call: TRBV7-8; cdr3_length: 17; j_call: TRBJ2-5; clone_size: many; cdr3_aa: CASSPKAGRGFQETQYF; cdr3_nt: TGTGCCAGCAGCCCAAAAGCGGGCCGGGGGTTCCAAGAGACCCAGTACTTC
d_call: NA; v_call: TRBV6-5; cdr3_length: 15; j_call: TRBJ2-3; clone_size: once; cdr3_aa: CASSYSTAPADTQYF; cdr3_nt: TGTGCCAGCAGTTACTCGACAGCCCCGGCAGATACGCAGTATTTT
d_call: TRBD1; v_call: TRBV15; cdr3_length: 15; j_call: TRBJ1-4; clone_size: NA; cdr3_aa: CATSRVQGSNEKLFF; cdr3_nt: TGTGCCACCAGCAGGGTACAGGGGAGTAATGAAAAACTGTTTTTT
d_call: TRBD2; v_call: TRBV20-1; cdr3_length: 15; j_call: TRBJ2-7; clone_size: NA; cdr3_aa: CSARASGGEAYEQYF; cdr3_nt: TGCAGTGCTAGGGCCAGTGGGGGGGAGGCCTACGAGCAGTACTTC
d_call: NA; v_call: TRBV10-1; cdr3_length: 13; j_call: TRBJ1-1; clone_size: NA; cdr3_aa: CASMGPMNTEAFF; cdr3_nt: TGCGCCAGCATGGGGCCCATGAACACTGAAGCTTTCTTT
d_call: NA; v_call: TRBV4-3; cdr3_length: 17; j_call: TRBJ1-4; clone_size: few; cdr3_aa: CASSLGRYGSTNEKLFF; cdr3_nt: TGCGCCAGCAGCCTGGGCAGATACGGTTCAACTAATGAAAAACTGTTTTTT
d_call: TRBD1; v_call: TRBV11-2; cdr3_length: 15; j_call: TRBJ2-3; clone_size: NA; cdr3_aa: CASSYRGRVTDTQYF; cdr3_nt: TGTGCCAGCAGCTACAGGGGGCGCGTCACAGATACGCAGTATTTT
d_call: TRBD1; v_call: TRBV7-3; cdr3_length: 13; j_call: TRBJ2-1; clone_size: few; cdr3_aa: CASSLKGGGEQFF; cdr3_nt: TGTGCCAGCAGCTTGAAAGGGGGCGGTGAGCAGTTCTTC
d_call: TRBD2; v_call: TRBV20-1; cdr3_length: 18; j_call: TRBJ2-3; clone_size: few; cdr3_aa: CSARDEVIAGGPLDTQYF; cdr3_nt: TGCAGTGCTAGAGATGAGGTGATAGCGGGGGGGCCTTTAGATACGCAGTATTTT
d_call: TRBD1; v_call: TRBV6-6; cdr3_length: 16; j_call: TRBJ2-5; clone_size: NA; cdr3_aa: CASSYSTGPTQETQYF; cdr3_nt: TGTGCCAGCAGTTACTCGACAGGGCCCACCCAAGAGACCCAGTACTTC
d_call: NA; v_call: TRBV12-5; cdr3_length: 12; j_call: TRBJ2-7; clone_size: NA; cdr3_aa: CASGFGGDEQYF; cdr3_nt: TGTGCTAGTGGTTTTGGGGGTGACGAGCAGTACTTC